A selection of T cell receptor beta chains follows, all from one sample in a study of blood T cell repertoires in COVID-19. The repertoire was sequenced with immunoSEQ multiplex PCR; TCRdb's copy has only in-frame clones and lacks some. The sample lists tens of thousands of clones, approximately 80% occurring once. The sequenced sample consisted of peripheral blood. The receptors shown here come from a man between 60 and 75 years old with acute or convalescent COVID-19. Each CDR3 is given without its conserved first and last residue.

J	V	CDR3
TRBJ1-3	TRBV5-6	ASSPEGSGQEH
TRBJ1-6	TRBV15	ATSRERGGNNSPLH
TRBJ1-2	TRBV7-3	ASSSTGGGDGYT
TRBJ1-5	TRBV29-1	SVSDRANQPQH
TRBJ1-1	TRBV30	AWSVPGAVTEAF
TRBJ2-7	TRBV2	ASSEMGATSYEQY
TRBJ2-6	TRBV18	ASSGGLSGANVLT
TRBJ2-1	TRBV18	ASSPQNEQF
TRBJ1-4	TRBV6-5	ASSVQGSGGEKLF
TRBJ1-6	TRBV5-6	ASSLERDSSPLH
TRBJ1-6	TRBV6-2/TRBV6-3	ASSSVPGQGSNSPLH
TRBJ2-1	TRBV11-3	ASSRLAGSYNEQF
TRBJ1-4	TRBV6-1	ASREGQNRNEKLF
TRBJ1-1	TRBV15	ATSRDGAAGENTEAF
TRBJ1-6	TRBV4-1	ASSPEPRQALSPLH
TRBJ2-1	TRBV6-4	ASSQDRGINNEQF
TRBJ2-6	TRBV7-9	ASSLGGGPGANVLT
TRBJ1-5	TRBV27	ASSLSARGSQPQH
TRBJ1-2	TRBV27	ASSLGAGGISGYT
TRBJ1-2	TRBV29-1	SVHQRGYGYT
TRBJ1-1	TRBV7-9	ASSSLQGATEAF
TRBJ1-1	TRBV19	ASSSRRGLNTEAF
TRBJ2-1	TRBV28	ASREGFNEQF
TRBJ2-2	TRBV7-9	ASSPQGRSTGELF
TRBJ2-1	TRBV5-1	ASSLSVGASYNEQF
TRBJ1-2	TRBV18	ASSPKTDPNYGYT
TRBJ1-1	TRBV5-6	ASSFGEGRGNEAF
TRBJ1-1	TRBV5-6	ASSRSDRAIGTEAF
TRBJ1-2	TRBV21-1	ASSREDREQGYT
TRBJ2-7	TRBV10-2	ASCRGAYEQY
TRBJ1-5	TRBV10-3	ATNPGLNQPQH
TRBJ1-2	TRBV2	ASSDQGQPNYGYT
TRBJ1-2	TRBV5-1	ASTTAGKDYGYT
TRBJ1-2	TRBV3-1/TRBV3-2	ASTGTGYYGYT
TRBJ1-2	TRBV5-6	ASSLGGGAGYGYT
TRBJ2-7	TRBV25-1	ASSGTGTGGFEQY
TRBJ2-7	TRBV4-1	ASSATGVHEQY
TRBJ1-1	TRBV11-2	ASSLVDWRDRAKTEAF
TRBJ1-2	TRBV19	ASSGQGFKGV
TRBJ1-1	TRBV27	ASSLYRVDTEAF
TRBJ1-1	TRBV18	ASSPPGQGTYEAF
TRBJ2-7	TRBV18	ASATPTASYEQY
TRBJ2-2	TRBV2	ASSPLAGGPGTGELF
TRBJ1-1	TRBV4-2	ASSQAGYSMNTEAF
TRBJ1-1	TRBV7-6	ASSLIAGLNTEAF
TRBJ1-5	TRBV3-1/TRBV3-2	ASSQGRNQPQH
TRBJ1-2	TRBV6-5	ASSYSSGLDGYT
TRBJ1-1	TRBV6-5	ASRPEGITEAF
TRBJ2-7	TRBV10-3	AIRSGTGPEQY
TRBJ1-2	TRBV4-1	ASSQDRGGSHYGYT
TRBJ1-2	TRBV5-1	ASSSDREWYGYT
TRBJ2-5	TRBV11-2	ASSLGRIQETQY
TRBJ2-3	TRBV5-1	ASSLGGLAGGIRTDTQY